Sequencing of this T cell receptor (beta chain) was carried out in a study of cytomegalovirus exposure and HLA in healthy donors. Findings and limits, study-wide: Follow-up analysis seemed to connect common viral pathogens with several of the most significant clusters identified.

Points on this clone: Its antigen is still unknown.

It was with 60 Vbeta and 13 Jbeta primers that the PCR ran. Assay used: immunoSEQ multiplex PCR; TCRdb lists only in-frame clones, some missing. The sample contains some 120,000 clones, 78% of which appear only once. V dropped 5 bases and J dropped 1; count of bases not matched to a gene: 4. The CDR3 covers 15 residues. Germline-derived CDR1 and CDR2 are SNHLY and FYNNEI. This chain joins TRBV2 and TRBJ2-2, with 7 bases aligning to TRBD1. This receptor was identified in a woman aged 40 to 50 in good health and CMV-seronegative. Input material: PBMCs. The CDR3 sequence: CASSWTGLNTGELFF. As DNA, the CDR3 is TGTGCCAGCAGTTGGACAGGACTGAACACCGGGGAGCTGTTTTTT.